This entry lists 8 T cell receptor beta chains sequenced from one sample in a study of breast tumors, draining lymph nodes, adjacent tissues. TCRdb processed the multiplex PCR reads anew with MiXCR; each CDR3 protein has one entry. The table has approximately 250,000 distinct CDR3 sequences, less than 45% seen once. Axillary draining lymph nodes of breast cancer patients supplied the node samples. The specimen sequenced was axillary lymph node tissue. The receptors were gathered from a female donor with breast cancer. Some clones in this sample may be carry-over from other donors' samples.

The chain links TRBV20-1 to TRBJ2-1; 7 bases align to TRBD2. The germline CDR1 and CDR2 sequences are DFQATT and SNEGSKA (reference sequence). The V gene end was trimmed by 3 bases and the J gene end by 9 bases; junction bases not matched to a gene: 5. The CDR3 is made up of 12 amino acids. CDR3 residues: CSASPGGGEQFF. CDR3 sequence (DNA): TGCAGTGCTAGTCCGGGGGGTGGTGAGCAGTTCTTC.

This clonotype was seen ten or more times. The chain recombines TRBV20-1 with TRBJ2-2; 7 positions match TRBD2. Germline CDR1 reads DFQATT; CDR2 reads SNEGSKA (reference sequence). V lost 6 bases to trimming and J lost 4 bases; unmatched junction nucleotides: 8. The CDR3 totals 14 residues. The CDR3 region is CSASRAGSTGELFF. The CDR3 bases are TGCAGTGCCAGCAGAGCGGGAAGCACCGGGGAGCTGTTTTTT.

At least ten counts were recorded for this clonotype. This chain uses TRBV20-1 with TRBJ1-6; 8 bases are shared with TRBD1. J lost 6 bases, V lost 0 bases, and 10 bases had no gene match. CDR3 length: 17 amino acids. Germline lookup yields CDR1 DFQATT and CDR2 SNEGSKA (reference sequence). CDR3: CSARETWTGPGNSPLHF. Here the CDR3 DNA reads TGCAGTGCTAGAGAGACGTGGACAGGGCCCGGTAATTCACCCCTCCACTTT.

Many counts were recorded for this clonotype. The genes are TRBV6-5 and TRBJ2-3, with 9 bases aligning to TRBD1. V lost 6 bases to trimming and J lost 5 bases; unmatched junction nucleotides: 9. The CDR3 consists of 15 residues. The germline gives CDR1 MNHEY, CDR2 SVGAGI. The CDR3 here is CASSQQGARKDTQYF. The CDR3 DNA sequence: TGTGCCAGCAGCCAACAGGGGGCGAGGAAAGATACGCAGTATTTT.

This rearrangement joins TRBV3-1 to TRBJ2-3; TRBD1 aligns across 8 bases. The length of the CDR3 is 15 residues. V was clipped by 3 bases and J by 2 bases; unmatched bases: 4. Germline V lookup: CDR1 LGHDT, CDR2 YNNKEL (reference sequence). This CDR3 is CASSHRGPPTDTQYF. The CDR3 coding sequence is TGTGCCAGCAGCCACAGGGGGCCCCCCACAGATACGCAGTATTTT.

In the case of this clonotype: One end of the junction fails to match germline, which may point to a read error. The J gene is TRBJ1-2, the V gene TRBV7-9; D not certain. CDR1 is SEHNR, CDR2 FQNEAQ, per germline (reference sequence). CDR3 size: 13 residues. In DNA, the CDR3 is TGTGCCAGCAGCTTAGAGTTAAGCCAAGCTGAGGCCTTC. This codes for CASSLELSQAEAF.

The chain couples TRBV7-9 to TRBJ1-6; the D is unclear. CDR3 length: 13 residues. The V gene's germline CDR1 is SEHNR and CDR2 FQNEAQ (reference sequence). V was trimmed by 6 bases and J by 5 bases, leaving 8 bases between them. This CDR3 reads CASRIVNNSPLHF. CDR3 nucleotides: TGTGCCAGCAGAATAGTCAATAATTCACCCCTCCACTTT. Full variable domain (remainder filled in from reference TRBV7-9 and TRBJ1-6): DTGVSQNPRHKITKRGQNVTFRCDPISEHNRLYWYRQTLGQGPEFLTYFQNEAQLEKSRLLSDRFSAERPKGSFSTLEIQRTEQGDSAMYLCASRIVNNSPLHFGNGTRLTVT.

This clonotype was detected many times. The rearrangement links TRBV20-1 to TRBJ1-6, with unresolved D. CDR3 size: 16 residues. The V gene's germline CDR1 is DFQATT and CDR2 SNEGSKA (reference sequence). V dropped 6 bases and J dropped 0 bases, with 15 bases sitting between them. The CDR3 sequence: CSASGGDSSYNSPLHF. The DNA for the CDR3 is TGCAGTGCGTCAGGTGGAGATAGCTCCTATAATTCACCCCTCCACTTT.